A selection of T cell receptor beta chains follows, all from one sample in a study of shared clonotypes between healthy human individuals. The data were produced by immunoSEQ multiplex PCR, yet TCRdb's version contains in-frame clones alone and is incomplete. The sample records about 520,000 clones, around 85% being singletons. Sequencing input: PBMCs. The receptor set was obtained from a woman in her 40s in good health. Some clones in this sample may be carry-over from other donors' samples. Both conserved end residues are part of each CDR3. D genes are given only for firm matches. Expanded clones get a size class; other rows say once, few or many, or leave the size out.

CASSDPGRSWELFF	TGTGCCAGCAGTGACCCAGGGCGTTCTTGGGAGCTGTTTTTT	TRBV6-5	TRBJ2-2	-	-
CASSRPGQGWGEQFF	TGTGCCAGCAGCCGTCCGGGGCAGGGGTGGGGTGAGCAGTTCTTC	TRBV7-2	TRBJ2-1	-	-
CAGSWAEGTDNTEAFF	TGTGCCGGGTCCTGGGCAGAGGGGACGGATAACACTGAAGCTTTCTTT	TRBV30	TRBJ1-1	-	-
CASRTTGTYEQYF	TGTGCCAGTAGGACGACAGGGACCTACGAGCAGTACTTC	TRBV19	TRBJ2-7	TRBD1	-
CASIGGRGTGSGELFF	TGTGCCAGCATTGGGGGCAGGGGAACCGGCAGCGGGGAGCTGTTTTTT	TRBV2	TRBJ2-2	-	-
CASSIPPETF	TGTGCCAGCAGCATTCCCCCAGAAACGTTT	TRBV7-2	TRBJ1-1	-	-
CASSVPGQGGYQPQHF	TGTGCCAGCAGTGTCCCGGGACAGGGAGGCTATCAGCCCCAGCATTTT	TRBV28	TRBJ1-5	TRBD1	few
CASRLGTALISVGYTF	TGTGCCAGCAGGCTCGGGACAGCCCTGATTTCCGTTGGCTACACCTTC	TRBV28	TRBJ1-2	TRBD1	-
CASRPGTAITGELFF	TGTGCCAGCAGGCCTGGGACAGCAATCACCGGGGAGCTGTTTTTT	TRBV6-5	TRBJ2-2	TRBD1	-
CASSVGGSDYGYTF	TGTGCCAGCAGTGTAGGGGGCTCGGACTATGGCTACACCTTC	TRBV2	TRBJ1-2	TRBD1	-
CASSPGLAGGTGELFF	TGTGCCAGCAGTCCCGGGCTAGCGGGAGGTACCGGGGAGCTGTTTTTT	TRBV2	TRBJ2-2	TRBD2	-
CASSLDRAQGEQFF	TGTGCCAGCAGCCTAGACAGGGCGCAGGGTGAGCAGTTCTTC	TRBV11-3	TRBJ2-1	TRBD1	-
CSAEQGEETQYF	TGCAGCGCAGAACAGGGAGAGGAGACCCAGTACTTC	TRBV29-1	TRBJ2-5	-	-
CASSPQAGTSAGEQFF	TGTGCCAGCAGCCCTCAAGCAGGGACTAGCGCCGGTGAGCAGTTCTTC	TRBV9	TRBJ2-1	TRBD2	-
CASSEALRKGLVGEQYF	TGTGCCAGCAGTGAAGCGCTTCGTAAGGGACTAGTTGGCGAGCAGTACTTC	TRBV6-1	TRBJ2-7	TRBD2	-
CSVGQLNTEAFF	TGCAGCGTTGGGCAGCTCAACACTGAAGCTTTCTTT	TRBV29-1	TRBJ1-1	-	-
CASSPALASRTDTQYF	TGTGCCAGCAGCCCCGCACTAGCGTCCCGCACAGATACGCAGTATTTT	TRBV5-4	TRBJ2-3	TRBD2	few
CSVGRGTEAFF	TGCAGCGTTGGCAGGGGCACTGAAGCTTTCTTT	TRBV29-1	TRBJ1-1	-	-
CASSRYNEQFF	TGTGCCAGCAGCCGATACAATGAGCAGTTCTTC	TRBV11-1	TRBJ2-1	-	-
CASSSDRGGSYEQYF	TGTGCCAGCAGCTCGGACAGGGGAGGTTCCTACGAGCAGTACTTC	TRBV7-2	TRBJ2-7	TRBD1	few
CASSSQGNTGELFF	TGTGCCAGCAGCTCCCAGGGGAACACCGGGGAGCTGTTTTTT	TRBV7-2	TRBJ2-2	-	-
CASSLARLAGAPDTQYF	TGCGCCAGCAGCTTGGCCCGACTAGCGGGAGCTCCAGATACGCAGTATTTT	TRBV5-1	TRBJ2-3	TRBD2	once
CASSLAQGATGNTIYF	TGTGCCAGCAGCTTAGCGCAGGGGGCGACAGGAAACACCATATATTTT	TRBV7-2	TRBJ1-3	TRBD1	-
CAWSAPGGFGYYGYTF	TGTGCCTGGAGTGCCCCTGGCGGCTTCGGCTACTATGGCTACACCTTC	TRBV30	TRBJ1-2	-	once
CSVAGFTEAFF	TGCAGCGTAGCAGGGTTCACTGAAGCTTTCTTT	TRBV29-1	TRBJ1-1	-	once
CASSRRTGTSYEQYF	TGTGCCAGCAGCAGACGGACAGGGACCTCCTACGAGCAGTACTTC	TRBV5-4	TRBJ2-7	TRBD1	-
CASSRQGFQETQYF	TGTGCCAGCAGCAGACAGGGTTTTCAAGAGACCCAGTACTTC	TRBV7-8	TRBJ2-5	TRBD1	-
CASSAGQHANTGELFF	TGTGCCAGCAGCGCGGGACAGCACGCGAACACCGGGGAGCTGTTTTTT	TRBV5-5	TRBJ2-2	-	-
CASSRAVTYEQYF	TGTGCCAGCAGTCGGGCTGTAACCTACGAGCAGTACTTC	TRBV7-2	TRBJ2-7	-	-
CASSLQGGTTDTQYF	TGTGCCAGCAGCTTGCAAGGCGGGACAACAGATACGCAGTATTTT	TRBV5-4	TRBJ2-3	-	-
CASSGKSGVNSYEQYF	TGTGCCAGCAGTGGTAAATCGGGGGTAAATTCCTACGAGCAGTACTTC	TRBV6-1	TRBJ2-7	-	-
CASSIVGYGYTF	TGTGCCAGTAGTATAGTAGGCTATGGCTACACCTTC	TRBV19	TRBJ1-2	-	-
CASSTRTGIHNEQFF	TGTGCCAGTAGTACCCGGACAGGAATCCACAATGAGCAGTTCTTC	TRBV19	TRBJ2-1	TRBD1	-
CATSRGQYFGLEAFF	TGTGCCACCAGCAGGGGACAGTACTTTGGTCTTGAAGCTTTCTTT	TRBV15	TRBJ1-1	TRBD1	-
CASSPTQADEQYF	TGTGCCAGCTCACCGACACAAGCGGACGAGCAGTACTTC	TRBV18	TRBJ2-7	-	-
CASSHGGGEQYF	TGTGCCAGCAGCCACGGGGGCGGCGAGCAGTACTTC	TRBV7-8	TRBJ2-7	-	-
CASSLAGGLYEQYF	TGTGCCAGCAGTTTAGCGGGAGGTCTGTACGAGCAGTACTTC	TRBV28	TRBJ2-7	TRBD2	-
CASSPRIEGSGNTIYF	TGTGCCAGCTCACCACGGATCGAGGGCTCTGGAAACACCATATATTTT	TRBV18	TRBJ1-3	-	-
CASSPDGGDRRLYGYTF	TGTGCCAGCAGTCCTGACGGGGGGGACAGGAGACTCTATGGCTACACCTTC	TRBV27	TRBJ1-2	TRBD1	-
CAWRGSVSYGYTF	TGTGCCTGGAGAGGCAGTGTTTCCTATGGCTACACCTTC	TRBV30	TRBJ1-2	-	few
CASSDAGGGSYNEQFF	TGTGCCAGCAGTGATGCAGGGGGGGGCTCCTACAATGAGCAGTTCTTC	TRBV6-4	TRBJ2-1	-	-
CSSSPDRAVGEQYF	TGTTCCAGCAGCCCAGACAGGGCGGTCGGCGAGCAGTACTTT	TRBV5-4	TRBJ2-7	TRBD1	-
CASSIASGRGNNEQFF	TGTGCCAGTAGTATAGCATCAGGGAGGGGCAACAATGAGCAGTTCTTC	TRBV19	TRBJ2-1	TRBD2	-
CSVEEGGFGGQYF	TGCAGCGTTGAAGAAGGAGGGTTCGGTGGGCAGTATTTT	TRBV29-1	TRBJ2-3	-	-
CASSLARREQYF	TGTGCCAGCAGCTTGGCCCGCAGAGAGCAGTACTTC	TRBV5-5	TRBJ2-7	-	-
CSVEQGGTIYF	TGCAGCGTTGAACAGGGGGGCACCATATATTTT	TRBV29-1	TRBJ1-3	TRBD1	few
CASSLFTNTEAFF	TGTGCCAGCAGTTTATTTACGAACACTGAAGCTTTCTTT	TRBV28	TRBJ1-1	-	-
CAWSVKWRERHEQYF	TGTGCCTGGAGTGTAAAGTGGCGGGAAAGACACGAGCAGTACTTC	TRBV30	TRBJ2-7	-	-
CSVSGSESQPQHF	TGCAGCGTCTCTGGAAGCGAGAGCCAGCCCCAGCATTTT	TRBV29-1	TRBJ1-5	-	-
CASSALQETQYF	TGTGCCAGCAGCGCGCTTCAAGAGACCCAGTACTTC	TRBV5-4	TRBJ2-5	-	-